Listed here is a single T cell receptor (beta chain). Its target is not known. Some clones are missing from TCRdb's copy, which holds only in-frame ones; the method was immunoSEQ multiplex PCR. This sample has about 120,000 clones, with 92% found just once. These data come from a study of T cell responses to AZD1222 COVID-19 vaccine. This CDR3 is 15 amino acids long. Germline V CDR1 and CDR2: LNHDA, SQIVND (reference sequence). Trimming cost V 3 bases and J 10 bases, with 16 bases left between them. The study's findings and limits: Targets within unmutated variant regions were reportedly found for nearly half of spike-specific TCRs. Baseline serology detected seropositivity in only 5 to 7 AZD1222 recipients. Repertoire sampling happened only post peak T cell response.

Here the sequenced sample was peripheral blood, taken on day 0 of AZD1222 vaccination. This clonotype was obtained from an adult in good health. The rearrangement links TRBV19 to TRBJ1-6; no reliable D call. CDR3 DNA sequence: TGTGCCAGTAGTATTGGAGGTGGTAATGGGTCACCCCTCCACTTT. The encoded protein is CASSIGGGNGSPLHF.